These T cell receptor beta chains were read from a single sample in a study of blood T cell repertoires in COVID-19. Only in-frame clones appear in the TCRdb table, and some are missing; sequencing was by immunoSEQ multiplex PCR. The sample yields more than 70,000 clones, around 88% seen once. The sample consisted of peripheral blood. The source is a woman of 80 years or more with acute or convalescent COVID-19. The CDR3 runs from the conserved cysteine through the conserved F or W. The order of the fields is D gene, clone size, V gene, J gene, CDR3 DNA, CDR3 protein. The D gene is left open where the match is weak. The size field is filled for only some rows; it gives once, few, many or a size class.

D gene: NA; clone size: few; V gene: TRBV11-3; J gene: TRBJ1-2; CDR3 DNA: TGTGCCAGCAGCCTTGACAGGCCGGGTGGTGGCTACACCTTC; CDR3 protein: CASSLDRPGGGYTF
D gene: NA; clone size: few; V gene: TRBV5-8; J gene: TRBJ2-7; CDR3 DNA: TGTGCCAGCAACATCCCTGAACTACACGAGCAGTACTTC; CDR3 protein: CASNIPELHEQYF
D gene: TRBD1; clone size: NA; V gene: TRBV7-6; J gene: TRBJ2-2; CDR3 DNA: TGTGCCAGCAGCTCAGGGGACAGGGGGCGTCGGGGGGAGCTGTTTTTT; CDR3 protein: CASSSGDRGRRGELFF
D gene: NA; clone size: NA; V gene: TRBV19; J gene: TRBJ1-4; CDR3 DNA: TGTGCCAGTAGTGATCTATCGGGGGAAAAACTGTTTTTT; CDR3 protein: CASSDLSGEKLFF
D gene: TRBD1; clone size: NA; V gene: TRBV4-1; J gene: TRBJ1-3; CDR3 DNA: TGCGCCAGCAGCCAAGGGGAAGGGGGCTTTGGAAACACCATATATTTT; CDR3 protein: CASSQGEGGFGNTIYF
D gene: TRBD2; clone size: once; V gene: TRBV5-4; J gene: TRBJ2-1; CDR3 DNA: TGTGCCAGCAGCGGACTTCGTAGCCTAGCGGGGGGGTATGAGCAGTTCTTC; CDR3 protein: CASSGLRSLAGGYEQFF
D gene: NA; clone size: once; V gene: TRBV19; J gene: TRBJ2-1; CDR3 DNA: TGTGCCAGTAGTATAGCCCTCTCCTACAATGAGCAGTTCTTC; CDR3 protein: CASSIALSYNEQFF
D gene: TRBD2; clone size: NA; V gene: TRBV2; J gene: TRBJ2-7; CDR3 DNA: TGTGCCAGCAGTGAAAAACTAGCGGGGGAAAACCACGAGCAGTACTTC; CDR3 protein: CASSEKLAGENHEQYF
D gene: TRBD2; clone size: NA; V gene: TRBV18; J gene: TRBJ2-5; CDR3 DNA: TGTGCCAGCTCCCGACTAGCGGGGGGGCCTCGGGAGACCCAGTACTTC; CDR3 protein: CASSRLAGGPRETQYF
D gene: NA; clone size: NA; V gene: TRBV10-3; J gene: TRBJ1-5; CDR3 DNA: TGTGCCATCAGTGGACAGAACAATCAGCCCCAGCATTTT; CDR3 protein: CAISGQNNQPQHF
D gene: TRBD2; clone size: NA; V gene: TRBV5-1; J gene: TRBJ2-5; CDR3 DNA: TGCGCCAGCAGCTTCGGGGGGGGGCCAGGAGAGACCCAGTACTTC; CDR3 protein: CASSFGGGPGETQYF
D gene: TRBD1; clone size: NA; V gene: TRBV4-2; J gene: TRBJ2-7; CDR3 DNA: TGTGCCAGCAGCCAACCGGGACAGAAGGGCTCCTACGAGCAGTACTTC; CDR3 protein: CASSQPGQKGSYEQYF
D gene: TRBD1; clone size: NA; V gene: TRBV2; J gene: TRBJ1-5; CDR3 DNA: TGTGCCAGCAGTGGGACAGGAGGAACTCAGCCCCAGCATTTT; CDR3 protein: CASSGTGGTQPQHF
D gene: TRBD2; clone size: NA; V gene: TRBV6-5; J gene: TRBJ2-3; CDR3 DNA: TGTGCCGGAGCCGGGACTAGCGGCTCAGATACGCAGTATTTT; CDR3 protein: CAGAGTSGSDTQYF
D gene: NA; clone size: NA; V gene: TRBV3-1/TRBV3-2; J gene: TRBJ1-1; CDR3 DNA: TGTGCCACCAAGGGGACAAAGGATAGCACTGAAGCTTTCTTT; CDR3 protein: CATKGTKDSTEAFF
D gene: NA; clone size: NA; V gene: TRBV13; J gene: TRBJ2-7; CDR3 DNA: TGTGCCAGCAGCCCCTCCCCCCTCTCCTACGAGCAGTACTTC; CDR3 protein: CASSPSPLSYEQYF
D gene: TRBD1; clone size: once; V gene: TRBV19; J gene: TRBJ1-1; CDR3 DNA: TGTGCCAGTAGGACGACAGGGGGTGGTGAAGCTTTCTTT; CDR3 protein: CASRTTGGGEAFF
D gene: NA; clone size: NA; V gene: TRBV4-1; J gene: TRBJ1-6; CDR3 DNA: TGCGCCAGCAGCCAAGAGGGCCCCGGCCTATATAATTCACCCCTCCACTTT; CDR3 protein: CASSQEGPGLYNSPLHF
D gene: TRBD1; clone size: NA; V gene: TRBV29-1; J gene: TRBJ2-7; CDR3 DNA: TGCAGCGTCCTGGACAGGCTCGAGCGGTACTTC; CDR3 protein: CSVLDRLERYF
D gene: NA; clone size: few; V gene: TRBV6-5; J gene: TRBJ1-1; CDR3 DNA: TGTGCCACCTTCCGCGCACCTAACACTGAAGCTTTCTTT; CDR3 protein: CATFRAPNTEAFF
D gene: TRBD1; clone size: NA; V gene: TRBV27; J gene: TRBJ2-7; CDR3 DNA: TGTGCCAGCAGGCGAGCGGCAGGGGGTTCCTCCTACGAGCAGTACTTC; CDR3 protein: CASRRAAGGSSYEQYF
D gene: NA; clone size: NA; V gene: TRBV2; J gene: TRBJ1-1; CDR3 DNA: TGTGCCAGCAGTGAAGTGCGTGCTTGGGCCACTGAAGCTTTCTTT; CDR3 protein: CASSEVRAWATEAFF
D gene: TRBD1; clone size: few; V gene: TRBV3-1/TRBV3-2; J gene: TRBJ2-1; CDR3 DNA: TGTGCCAGCAGCCGGACAGGGGGCCCCGGCTCCTACAATGAGCAGTTCTTC; CDR3 protein: CASSRTGGPGSYNEQFF
D gene: TRBD2; clone size: NA; V gene: TRBV2; J gene: TRBJ2-5; CDR3 DNA: TGTGCCAGCAGGATTAGCGGGGGGAGGGAGACCCAGTACTTC; CDR3 protein: CASRISGGRETQYF
D gene: NA; clone size: NA; V gene: TRBV5-1; J gene: TRBJ2-7; CDR3 DNA: TGCGCCAGCAGCATCGGGATAATCTACGAGCAGTACTTC; CDR3 protein: CASSIGIIYEQYF
D gene: NA; clone size: NA; V gene: TRBV3-1/TRBV3-2; J gene: TRBJ2-1; CDR3 DNA: TGTGCCAGCAGCCAAGGACAGGAGCAGTTCTTC; CDR3 protein: CASSQGQEQFF
D gene: TRBD1; clone size: NA; V gene: TRBV6-5; J gene: TRBJ1-2; CDR3 DNA: TGTGCCAGCAGTACACAGGGGAAGGGCTACACCTTC; CDR3 protein: CASSTQGKGYTF
D gene: NA; clone size: NA; V gene: TRBV6-1; J gene: TRBJ2-7; CDR3 DNA: TGTGCCAGCAGTGACAGGGTCTCCATAAGCTTC; CDR3 protein: CASSDRVSISF
D gene: TRBD1; clone size: once; V gene: TRBV24-1; J gene: TRBJ2-1; CDR3 DNA: TGTGCCACCAGTGACCCCGGGACAGGGGTCCCCAATGAGCAGTTCTTC; CDR3 protein: CATSDPGTGVPNEQFF
D gene: TRBD1; clone size: NA; V gene: TRBV7-3; J gene: TRBJ1-1; CDR3 DNA: TGTGCCAGCAGACCGGGACAGGGTTCCATGAACACTGAAGCTTTCTTT; CDR3 protein: CASRPGQGSMNTEAFF
D gene: NA; clone size: NA; V gene: TRBV7-3; J gene: TRBJ2-2; CDR3 DNA: TGTGCCAGCAGCTCCATAGGGACATCAAAAGGCGGGGAGCTGTTTTTT; CDR3 protein: CASSSIGTSKGGELFF
D gene: NA; clone size: NA; V gene: TRBV2; J gene: TRBJ1-5; CDR3 DNA: TGTGCCAGCAGATTCTTGGCCAATCAGCCCCAGCATTTT; CDR3 protein: CASRFLANQPQHF
D gene: NA; clone size: once; V gene: TRBV2; J gene: TRBJ1-2; CDR3 DNA: TGTGCCAGCAGTGCAGCAGGGGCGATTGATGGCTACACCTTC; CDR3 protein: CASSAAGAIDGYTF
D gene: NA; clone size: NA; V gene: TRBV5-1; J gene: TRBJ1-2; CDR3 DNA: TGCGCCAGCAGCTTGGGGGAAGACAGGCTCTATGGCTACACCTTC; CDR3 protein: CASSLGEDRLYGYTF
D gene: NA; clone size: few; V gene: TRBV18; J gene: TRBJ2-1; CDR3 DNA: NA; CDR3 protein: CASSPPSVLSLSHEQFF
D gene: TRBD1; clone size: NA; V gene: TRBV28; J gene: TRBJ1-2; CDR3 DNA: TGTGCCAGCAGTGGACAGGAACCTTTCTATGGCTACACCTTC; CDR3 protein: CASSGQEPFYGYTF
D gene: NA; clone size: NA; V gene: TRBV5-4; J gene: TRBJ1-2; CDR3 DNA: TGTGCCAGCAGTACAGGGAACGGTGGCTACACCTTC; CDR3 protein: CASSTGNGGYTF
D gene: NA; clone size: NA; V gene: TRBV5-5; J gene: TRBJ1-4; CDR3 DNA: TGTGCCAGCAGCTTGGTGCACAGTCCTGAAAAACTGTTTTTT; CDR3 protein: CASSLVHSPEKLFF
D gene: TRBD1; clone size: NA; V gene: TRBV12-5; J gene: TRBJ1-2; CDR3 DNA: TGTGCTAGTGGAATGACAGGGGCACTGGTCTATGGCTACACCTTC; CDR3 protein: CASGMTGALVYGYTF
D gene: NA; clone size: once; V gene: TRBV7-3; J gene: TRBJ2-1; CDR3 DNA: TGTGCCAGCAGCACAACCGGGACCCCGAGGAGGGCTGAGCAGTTCTTC; CDR3 protein: CASSTTGTPRRAEQFF
D gene: TRBD1; clone size: NA; V gene: TRBV19; J gene: TRBJ1-3; CDR3 DNA: TGTGCCAGTAGCCAGGGACAGGTTGCTGGAAACACCATATATTTT; CDR3 protein: CASSQGQVAGNTIYF
D gene: NA; clone size: once; V gene: TRBV10-3; J gene: TRBJ1-5; CDR3 DNA: TGTGCCACCACCCCGGGGCGGGGTGAGCAGCCCCAGCATTTT; CDR3 protein: CATTPGRGEQPQHF
D gene: NA; clone size: NA; V gene: TRBV15; J gene: TRBJ2-7; CDR3 DNA: TGTGCCACCAGCCTTCGGTTGTCAGGGACCTACGAGCAGTACTTC; CDR3 protein: CATSLRLSGTYEQYF
D gene: TRBD1; clone size: few; V gene: TRBV14; J gene: TRBJ2-7; CDR3 DNA: TGTGCCAGCAGCCTCAGACAGGGGCTAGGCGACCACCCAAACCCCCACGAGCAGTACTTC; CDR3 protein: CASSLRQGLGDHPNPHEQYF
D gene: NA; clone size: NA; V gene: TRBV2; J gene: TRBJ1-6; CDR3 DNA: TGTGCCAGCACCGACAGACATTCACCCCTCCACTTT; CDR3 protein: CASTDRHSPLHF
D gene: TRBD2; clone size: once; V gene: TRBV7-9; J gene: TRBJ2-3; CDR3 DNA: TGTGCCAGCAGCCAGAAAGGAGCGGGGTCTCTCACAGATACGCAGTATTTT; CDR3 protein: CASSQKGAGSLTDTQYF
D gene: NA; clone size: NA; V gene: TRBV24-1; J gene: TRBJ1-3; CDR3 DNA: TGTGCCACCAGTGATATCAGGGGAAACACCATATATTTT; CDR3 protein: CATSDIRGNTIYF
D gene: TRBD1; clone size: NA; V gene: TRBV5-1; J gene: TRBJ1-1; CDR3 DNA: TGCGCCAGCAGCCCCCGGGGGAGAGGGACAGGGGGCTTTGGGCACACTGAAGCTTTCTTT; CDR3 protein: CASSPRGRGTGGFGHTEAFF
D gene: NA; clone size: NA; V gene: TRBV23-1; J gene: TRBJ2-2; CDR3 DNA: TGCGCCAGCAGTCAAGGCCTCGCGGGGGCGCAAAACCCCGGGGAGCTGTTTTTT; CDR3 protein: CASSQGLAGAQNPGELFF
D gene: NA; clone size: NA; V gene: TRBV6-5; J gene: TRBJ1-6; CDR3 DNA: TGTGCCAGCAGTTACTCGCGGGGTTACTATAATTCACCCCTCCACTTT; CDR3 protein: CASSYSRGYYNSPLHF
D gene: NA; clone size: NA; V gene: TRBV11-2; J gene: TRBJ2-3; CDR3 DNA: TGTGCCAGCAGGACCGGGGATACGCAGTATTTT; CDR3 protein: CASRTGDTQYF
D gene: NA; clone size: few; V gene: TRBV7-3; J gene: TRBJ1-2; CDR3 DNA: TGTGCCAGCAGCTCCGGCCCCAGGGGCGACTATGGCTACACCTTC; CDR3 protein: CASSSGPRGDYGYTF
D gene: NA; clone size: NA; V gene: TRBV7-6; J gene: TRBJ1-5; CDR3 DNA: TGTGCCAGCAGCATACAGGGCAATCAGCCCCAGCATTTT; CDR3 protein: CASSIQGNQPQHF